A selection of T cell receptor beta chains follows, all from one sample in a study of cytomegalovirus exposure and HLA in healthy donors. The repertoire was sequenced with immunoSEQ multiplex PCR; TCRdb's copy has only in-frame clones and lacks some. The sample lists 160,000 or so clones; 81% were seen once. Input material: PBMCs. These receptors were taken from a woman aged 50 to 60 in good health and CMV-seronegative. CDR3s include the opening cysteine and the closing phenylalanine or tryptophan. A D gene is named only where the DNA matches it firmly. Size values are once, few and many counts, or a class for expanded clones, and some rows have none.

once	TRBV27	TRBD2	TRBJ2-3	TGTGCCAGCTCAACCAGAAAGGGGAGGGCAGATACGCAGTATTTT	CASSTRKGRADTQYF
once	TRBV13	TRBD2	TRBJ2-7	TGTGCCAGCAGCCCAAGGACTAGCGGGGGTTTCGAGCAGTACTTC	CASSPRTSGGFEQYF
once	TRBV7-2	NA	TRBJ2-5	TGTGCCAGCAGCTTAGGGCGGCATGTGGAGACCCAGTACTTC	CASSLGRHVETQYF
NA	TRBV7-5	NA	TRBJ2-5	TGTGCCAGAAGCTTAGACACTAGCGGGGGCCGGGGAGGAGAGACCCAGTACTTC	CARSLDTSGGRGGETQYF
NA	TRBV27	NA	TRBJ1-5	TGTGCCAGCAGTTCAACAGGGCCCAATCAGCCCCAGCATTTT	CASSSTGPNQPQHF
NA	TRBV5-6	TRBD1	TRBJ1-5	TGTGCCAGCAGCTACGGGACAGTGCCAAGTCAGCCCCAGCATTTT	CASSYGTVPSQPQHF
NA	TRBV9	TRBD1	TRBJ1-1	TGTGCCAGCAGCGCCACAGGGGTGGTTCGCGGCACTGAAGCTTTCTTT	CASSATGVVRGTEAFF
NA	TRBV19	NA	TRBJ2-7	TGTGCCAGTAGTAGGCGCAGACTCAATAGCGAGCAGTACTTC	CASSRRRLNSEQYF
NA	TRBV15	TRBD1	TRBJ2-1	TGTGCCACCAGCAGAGATCAGGGGGTAGGGAGCTACAATGAGCAGTTCTTC	CATSRDQGVGSYNEQFF
NA	TRBV9	TRBD2	TRBJ2-2	TGTGCCAGCAGCGTAGAACTAGCGGGGCTAGCCGGGGAGCTGTTTTTT	CASSVELAGLAGELFF
once	TRBV30	NA	TRBJ2-2	TGTGCCTGGAGATCCGGGGGAAAGAAAATCGCCGGGGAGCTGTTTTTT	CAWRSGGKKIAGELFF
NA	TRBV27	TRBD1	TRBJ1-1	TGTGCCAGCAGTTCTGACAGGGGGGATACTGAAGCTTTCTTT	CASSSDRGDTEAFF
NA	TRBV5-1	NA	TRBJ2-3	TGCGCCAGCAGCCCGACTACGATCACAGATACGCAGTATTTT	CASSPTTITDTQYF
NA	TRBV6-5	NA	TRBJ2-7	TGTGCCAGCAGTTACTCAAGGGACAAAAACACCTACGAGCAGTACTTC	CASSYSRDKNTYEQYF
NA	TRBV5-1	NA	TRBJ1-1	TGCGCCAGCAGCTTTCCATCAGCGCTCCCTGAAGCTTTCTTT	CASSFPSALPEAFF
NA	TRBV15	TRBD2	TRBJ2-7	TGTGCCACCAGCAATTACGGGGGGGCTTTGCCATCCTACGAGCAGTACTTC	CATSNYGGALPSYEQYF
NA	TRBV28	TRBD1	TRBJ1-2	TGTGCCAGCAGTTTAGCTTTAGGTCGGACAGGGTCATATGGCTACACCTTC	CASSLALGRTGSYGYTF
few	TRBV5-1	TRBD1	TRBJ1-2	TGCGCCAGCAGCTTGGTACAGGGGGCTCGTGGCTACACCTTC	CASSLVQGARGYTF
NA	TRBV27	NA	TRBJ1-5	TGTGCCAGCAGTCCCCGGGGGGTCGGAGTGGGCAATCAGCCCCAGCATTTT	CASSPRGVGVGNQPQHF
NA	TRBV4-3	NA	TRBJ1-5	TGCGCCAGCAGCCAAGTAGTTACCCCACGAGGCAATCAGCCCCAGCATTTT	CASSQVVTPRGNQPQHF